The 32 T cell receptor beta chains listed next were all sequenced from one sample in a study of CD8 T cells in ankylosing spondylitis. One entry per CDR3 protein results from TCRdb running MiXCR on the 5' RACE reads. The sample records about 320,000 distinct CDR3 sequences, about 9.9% being singletons. Sequenced: blood, either unsorted or a sorted T cell fraction (not recorded which). The receptors come from a female donor with ankylosing spondylitis or in good health (not recorded which).

This clonotype was recorded a few times. CDR3: CASSLEIDTQYF. The CDR3 DNA is TGTGCCAGCAGCTTAGAGATCGACACGCAGTATTTT. The rearrangement joins TRBV7-2 to TRBJ2-3; D is unclear. The CDR3 loop spans 12 amino acids. Germline CDR1 and CDR2: SGHTA and FQGNSA. Between the trimmed V and J ends, which lost 1 base and 9 bases, there was a span of 8 bases.

This sequence joins TRBV5-1 and TRBJ2-7, with D unclear. CDR1 is SGHRS, CDR2 YFSETQ, per germline. V was cut by 4 bases and J by 5 bases, with 19 bases left in between. This CDR3 has 15 amino acids. DNA of the CDR3: TGCGCCAGCAGCCTTTCGGGCAGGACCTTCCACGAGCAGTACTTC. This gives the protein CASSLSGRTFHEQYF.

This clonotype was detected only a few times. The J gene is TRBJ2-7, the V gene TRBV28; D gene uncertain. CDR1 is MDHEN and CDR2 is SYDVKM in the germline V gene. The V and J ends lost 2 bases and 2 bases respectively, with 10 bases between them. The CDR3 runs 14 residues. CDR3 protein: CASSLVTETYEQYF. The CDR3 DNA sequence: TGTGCCAGCAGTTTAGTGACGGAGACCTACGAGCAGTACTTC.

This clonotype was counted many times. The rearrangement uses TRBV5-1 and TRBJ2-1; tentative D call: TRBD2 (5 bases). The CDR3 length is 13 residues. CDR1 is SGHRS and CDR2 is YFSETQ in the germline V gene. V was shortened by 1 base and J by 6 bases, with 8 bases between the two germline ends. This CDR3 is CASSLLRGNEQFF. The CDR3 coding sequence is TGCGCCAGCAGCTTGCTTCGGGGCAATGAGCAGTTCTTC.

This clonotype has ten or more counts. The V gene is TRBV6-4, the J gene TRBJ2-1, with D perhaps matching TRBD1 (5 bases). V was clipped by 3 bases and J by 6 bases, with 9 bases between them. CDR3 length: 13 residues. CDR1 and CDR2 from the germline V gene are MRHNA and SNTAGT. The CDR3 DNA sequence: TGTGCCAGCAGTGAAGGGGCCCGCAATGAGCAGTTCTTC. Protein sequence: CASSEGARNEQFF.

This clonotype was counted ten times or more. The V and J genes are TRBV20-1 and TRBJ2-1; no firm D call. This CDR3 has 12 residues. Trimming shortened V by 1 base and J by 6 bases, and 7 bases separated the two germline ends. Germline CDR1 and CDR2: DFQATT and SNEGSKA (reference sequence). In DNA, the CDR3 is TGCAGTGCTAGAGGAAGGGTCAATGAGCAGTTCTTC. Protein product: CSARGRVNEQFF.

The chain combines TRBV30 with TRBJ1-1; D unresolved. The CDR3 is 13 residues long. Germline V gene sequence: CDR1 GTSNPN, CDR2 SVGIG (reference sequence). Trimming removed 3 bases at V and 5 bases at J, with 13 bases between. CDR3 DNA sequence: TGTGCCTGGAGAGAAGGGCGGAAAACTGAAGCTTTCTTT. Encoded protein: CAWREGRKTEAFF.

This clonotype occurred a few times. The V call is TRBV24-1, the J call TRBJ2-5, with D possibly called TRBD1 or TRBD2 (5 bases each). From germline, CDR1 is KGHDR and CDR2 SFDVKD. This CDR3 spans 15 amino acids. Trimming shortened V by 4 bases and J by 5 bases, and 16 bases separated the two germline ends. The CDR3 loop reads CATSEVGTEDETQYF. In DNA form, the CDR3 reads TGTGCCACCAGTGAGGTAGGGACGGAGGACGAGACCCAGTACTTC.

The chain recombines TRBV5-1 with TRBJ1-1, with 9 bases aligning to TRBD1. Germline trimming cut 4 bases from V and 7 bases from J; bases unmatched to any gene: 5. CDR1 is SGHRS, CDR2 YFSETQ, per germline. This CDR3 is 13 amino acids long. Written as DNA, the CDR3 is TGCGCCAGCAGCCCGACAGGGGGGTTTGAAGCTTTCTTT. It specifies CASSPTGGFEAFF.

This clonotype has at least ten counts. The rearrangement joins TRBV20-1 to TRBJ2-3; D remains unclear. Germline-derived CDR1 and CDR2 are DFQATT and SNEGSKA (reference sequence). V was clipped by 4 bases and J by 0 bases, with 14 bases between them. This CDR3 has 15 residues. The CDR3 spells CSATRRHPSTDTQYF. For the CDR3, the DNA is TGCAGTGCTACACGACGGCATCCTAGCACAGATACGCAGTATTTT.

The table lists this clonotype with many counts. The V and J genes are TRBV6-5 and TRBJ2-3; D may correspond to TRBD1 or TRBD2 (7 bases each). From germline, CDR1 is MNHEY and CDR2 SVGAGI. CDR3 length: 17 amino acids. The germline V and J ends were trimmed by 3 bases and 8 bases, with 24 bases remaining between them. CDR3 in DNA: TGTGCCAGCAGTTATTCCAGGGGGGGCCTCACCCCCGGTACGCAGTATTTT. Translating gives CASSYSRGGLTPGTQYF.

This clonotype was observed many times. The V and J genes are TRBV5-1 and TRBJ1-2, with D hard to call. Germline CDR1 SGHRS, CDR2 YFSETQ. The V gene lost 3 bases and the J gene lost 8 bases, with 11 bases spanning the gap. The CDR3 has 12 amino acids. CDR3 region: CASSSPGWGYTF. CDR3 bases: TGCGCCAGCAGCTCTCCCGGGTGGGGCTACACCTTC.

This clonotype showed up many times. The rearrangement joins TRBV20-1 to TRBJ2-1; tentative D call: TRBD1 (5 bases). This CDR3 comprises 14 residues. V lost 0 bases to trimming and J lost 2 bases, with 8 bases between them. Germline loops: CDR1 DFQATT, CDR2 SNEGSKA (reference sequence). CDR3 DNA sequence: TGCAGTGCTAGAGACAGGGAACCCTACAATGAGCAGTTCTTC. It translates to CSARDREPYNEQFF.

As regards this clonotype: This sequence may be a read error, since a much larger clone differs from it by one base. The gene calls are TRBV5-6 and TRBJ1-1; TRBD1 matches 7 bases. The V and J ends lost 5 bases and 7 bases, in that order; junction bases with no gene match: 11. Germline V gene lookup returns CDR1 SGHDT and CDR2 YYEEEE. The length of the CDR3 is 14 residues. CDR3 in amino acids: CASREQGYASEAFF. The CDR3 DNA reads as TGTGCCAGCAGAGAACAGGGGTATGCCAGTGAAGCTTTCTTT. The whole variable domain, remainder taken from reference TRBV5-6 and TRBJ1-1, is DAGVTQSPTHLIKTRGQQVTLRCSPKSGHDTVSWYQQALGQGPQFIFQYYEEEERQRGNFPDRFSGHQFPNYSSELNVNALLLGDSALYLCASREQGYASEAFFGQGTRLTVV.

This clonotype has a count of ten or more. The chain links TRBV20-1 to TRBJ2-1; D gene ambiguous. Germline CDR1 reads DFQATT; CDR2 reads SNEGSKA (reference sequence). The CDR3 runs 14 residues. Trimming pared 4 bases from V and 0 bases from J, leaving 10 bases between. CDR3 sequence: CSAIDPASYNEQFF. CDR3 coding DNA: TGCAGTGCTATTGATCCGGCCTCCTACAATGAGCAGTTCTTC.

This clonotype was seen ten or more times. The CDR3 sequence: CASVGDRTEAFF. CDR3 nucleotides: TGTGCCAGCGTGGGGGATCGGACTGAAGCTTTCTTT. The V call is TRBV28, the J call TRBJ1-1, with D maybe TRBD1 (5 bases). Germline CDR1 and CDR2: MDHEN and SYDVKM. This CDR3 comprises 12 residues. Trimming took 8 bases from V and 5 from J, leaving 12 bases between them.

Comment on this clonotype: A read error may explain this, as a much larger clone is one base away. This chain joins TRBV20-1 and TRBJ2-1; 8 bases are a match to TRBD1. Germline V gene data show CDR1 as DFQATT and CDR2 as SNEGSKA (reference sequence). The CDR3 contains 15 residues. In nucleotides, the CDR3 is TGCTGTGCTACCCGGGTGGGGACAGGTTCCAATGAGCAGTTCTTC. It encodes CCATRVGTGSNEQFF.

At least ten counts were recorded for this clonotype. This sequence joins TRBV20-1 and TRBJ2-5, with D possibly TRBD2 on 6 matching bases. V was clipped by 1 base and J by 7 bases, with 22 bases between them. Germline CDR1 is DFQATT and CDR2 is SNEGSKA (reference sequence). The CDR3 length is 16 residues. This chain's CDR3 is CSARVQVEEGRRTQYF. The CDR3 bases are TGCAGTGCTAGAGTCCAGGTGGAGGAGGGAAGGAGGACCCAGTACTTC.

This clonotype was counted at least ten times. The gene calls are TRBV5-1 and TRBJ2-1; TRBD2 agrees at 11 bases. V lost 0 bases, J lost 0 bases, and 5 bases stayed unmatched. The CDR3 spans 18 residues. CDR1 and CDR2 from the germline V gene are SGHRS and YFSETQ. In DNA form, the CDR3 reads TGCGCCAGCAGCTTGGAACTAGCGGGAGTACACTCCTACAATGAGCAGTTCTTC. This codes for CASSLELAGVHSYNEQFF. Full variable domain (missing parts from reference TRBV5-1 and TRBJ2-1): KAGVTQTPRYLIKTRGQQVTLSCSPISGHRSVSWYQQTPGQGLQFLFEYFSETQRNKGNFPGRFSGRQFSNSRSEMNVSTLELGDSALYLCASSLELAGVHSYNEQFFGPGTRLTVL.

In this sample, this clonotype turned up a few times. The gene calls are TRBV20-1 and TRBJ1-2; 8 bases fit TRBD1. CDR1 DFQATT and CDR2 SNEGSKA come from the germline V gene (reference sequence). The CDR3 sequence is 13 residues long. The CDR3 spells CSSPDRENYGYTF. The CDR3 bases are TGCAGCTCTCCGGACAGGGAGAACTATGGCTACACCTTC.

This clonotype was picked up many times. The chain has TRBV4-3 and TRBJ2-1; D unresolved. Trimming took 0 bases from V and 4 from J, leaving 10 bases between them. Germline CDR1 and CDR2: LGHNA and YSLEER. The CDR3 extends over 15 amino acids. In DNA, the CDR3 is TGCGCCAGCAGCCAAGAGAGACCTCCGTACAATGAGCAGTTCTTC. Residues: CASSQERPPYNEQFF.

This clonotype was picked up many times. This chain uses TRBV6-2 or TRBV6-3 with TRBJ2-5; D uncertain. The V and J ends lost 1 base and 5 bases respectively, with 8 bases between them. Germline V lookup: CDR1 MNHEY, CDR2 SVGEGT. This CDR3 spans 13 amino acids. CDR3 sequence (DNA): TGTGCCAGCAGTTACTACTCGGAGGAGACCCAGTACTTC. It is translated as CASSYYSEETQYF.

This rearrangement joins TRBV29-1 to TRBJ2-5, with D uncertain. The CDR3 spans 12 residues. The germline V gene has CDR1 SQVTM and CDR2 ANQGSEA. The V end was cut by 7 bases, the J end by 2 bases, with 11 bases between. CDR3 DNA: TGCAGCGCCGCGGCATCTCAAGAGACCCAGTACTTC. Its translation is CSAAASQETQYF.

In this sample, this clonotype turned up many times. Here the CDR3 reads CASSLSAQETQYF. CDR3 nucleotide sequence: TGTGCCAGCAGCCTTAGCGCTCAAGAGACCCAGTACTTC. The V and J genes are TRBV12-3 or TRBV12-4 and TRBJ2-5; a weak D match, TRBD2 (5 bases). V gave up 6 bases and J gave up 2 bases, with 10 bases separating them. There are 13 residues in the CDR3.

The chain has TRBV29-1 and TRBJ2-5, with 9 bases aligning to TRBD1. This CDR3 is built from 11 residues. The germline V gene has CDR1 SQVTM and CDR2 ANQGSEA. Trimming cost V 7 bases and J 5 bases; bases outside gene matches: 2. DNA for the CDR3: TGCAGCGACGGACAGGGGGAGACCCAGTACTTC. Translated, it gives CSDGQGETQYF.

This clonotype has at least ten counts. The chain combines TRBV11-2 with TRBJ2-3, with 9 bases matching TRBD2. Unmatched junction bases numbered 14, after V lost 4 bases and J lost 0 bases. Germline assignment: CDR1 SGHAT and CDR2 FQNNGV. The CDR3 runs 19 residues. Written as DNA, the CDR3 is TGTGCCAGCAGCTCTAATCCGGGACTAGCATATTCTAGCACAGATACGCAGTATTTT. It specifies CASSSNPGLAYSSTDTQYF.

This clonotype was seen once. The gene calls are TRBV19 and TRBJ1-5; D possibly corresponds to TRBD1 (5 bases). Deletions cut 4 bases from V and 0 bases from J, with 13 bases between. This CDR3 spans 16 amino acids. Looked up from germline, CDR1 is LNHDA and CDR2 is SQIVND (reference sequence). CDR3 nucleotide sequence: TGTGCCAGTAGTACCATCCCACAGGCTAGCAATCAGCCCCAGCATTTT. As protein: CASSTIPQASNQPQHF.

This clonotype was observed at least ten times. The rearrangement links TRBV20-1 to TRBJ2-2; a weak D match, TRBD2 (5 bases). There are 16 residues in the CDR3. CDR1 DFQATT and CDR2 SNEGSKA come from the germline V gene (reference sequence). The V end lost 0 bases, the J end lost 4 bases, and 15 bases lay between the germline ends. This CDR3 is CSAREEEGPLTGELFF. The CDR3 DNA reads TGCAGTGCTAGAGAAGAAGAGGGTCCGCTCACCGGGGAGCTGTTTTTT.

This clonotype showed up just a few times. The CDR3 DNA follows: TGTGCCTGGGACCCGAACAGGGAATCGCAGTATTTT. Protein: CAWDPNRESQYF. This chain uses TRBV30 with TRBJ2-3, with D maybe TRBD1 (6 bases). V gave up 5 bases and J gave up 10 bases, with 16 bases separating them. The length of the CDR3 is 12 residues. Germline CDR1 and CDR2: GTSNPN and SVGIG (reference sequence).

In regard to this clonotype: This may be a read error: a much more frequent sequence differs by one nucleotide. The rearrangement uses TRBV4-3 and TRBJ1-5; 7 bases match TRBD1. Germline V gene sequence: CDR1 LGHNA, CDR2 YSLEER. The CDR3 totals 15 residues. The CDR3 reads CASSQEDRSNHPQHF. The CDR3 DNA reads TGCGCCAGCAGCCAAGAGGACAGGAGCAATCACCCCCAGCATTTT.

Details on this clonotype: A read error may produce the germline difference seen at one junction end. The gene calls are TRBV15 and TRBJ2-3; tentative D call: TRBD2 (6 bases). The germline CDR1 and CDR2 sequences are LNHNV and YYDKDF (reference sequence). The CDR3 is made up of 13 amino acids. For the CDR3, the DNA is TGTGCCACCGGAGGAGGGAGCACAAATACGCAGTATTTT. Amino acids: CATGGGSTNTQYF.

Ten or more counts support this clonotype. This chain links TRBV7-9 with TRBJ2-1; 8 nucleotides line up with TRBD1. After removal of 4 bases from V and 3 bases from J, the junction contained 8 bases not matched to a gene. The germline CDR1 and CDR2 sequences are SEHNR and FQNEAQ (reference sequence). CDR3 length: 16 residues. The CDR3 DNA is TGTGCCAGCAGCTCGACAGGGGAAAGGATCTACAATGAGCAGTTCTTC. This gives the protein CASSSTGERIYNEQFF.